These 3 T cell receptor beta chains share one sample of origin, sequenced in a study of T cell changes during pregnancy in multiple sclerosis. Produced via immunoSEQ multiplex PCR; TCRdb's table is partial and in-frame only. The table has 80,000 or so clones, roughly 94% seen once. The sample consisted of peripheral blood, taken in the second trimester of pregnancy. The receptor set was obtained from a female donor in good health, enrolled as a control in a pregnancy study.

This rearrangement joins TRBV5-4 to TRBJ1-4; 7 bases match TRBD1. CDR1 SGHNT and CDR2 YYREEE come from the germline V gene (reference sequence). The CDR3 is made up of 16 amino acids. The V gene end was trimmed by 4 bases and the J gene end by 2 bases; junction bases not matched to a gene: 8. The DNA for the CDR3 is TGTGCCAGCAGCCTGGGACAGCCCAGGACTAATGAAAAACTGTTTTTT. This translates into CASSLGQPRTNEKLFF.

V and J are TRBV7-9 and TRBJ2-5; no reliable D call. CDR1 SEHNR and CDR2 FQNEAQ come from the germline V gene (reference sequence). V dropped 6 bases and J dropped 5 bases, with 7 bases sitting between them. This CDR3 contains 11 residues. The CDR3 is CASRALETQYF. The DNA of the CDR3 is TGTGCCAGCAGGGCCCTGGAGACCCAGTACTTC.

The CDR3, as DNA: TGCGCCAGCAGCCGGGGACAGGGTTTGAATGAGCAGTTCTTC. Its translation: CASSRGQGLNEQFF. V gene TRBV4-1 combines with J gene TRBJ2-1; 9 bases match TRBD1. Germline values: CDR1 MGHRA, CDR2 YSYEKL. The CDR3 sequence is 14 residues long. V dropped 4 bases and J dropped 7; count of bases not matched to a gene: 5.